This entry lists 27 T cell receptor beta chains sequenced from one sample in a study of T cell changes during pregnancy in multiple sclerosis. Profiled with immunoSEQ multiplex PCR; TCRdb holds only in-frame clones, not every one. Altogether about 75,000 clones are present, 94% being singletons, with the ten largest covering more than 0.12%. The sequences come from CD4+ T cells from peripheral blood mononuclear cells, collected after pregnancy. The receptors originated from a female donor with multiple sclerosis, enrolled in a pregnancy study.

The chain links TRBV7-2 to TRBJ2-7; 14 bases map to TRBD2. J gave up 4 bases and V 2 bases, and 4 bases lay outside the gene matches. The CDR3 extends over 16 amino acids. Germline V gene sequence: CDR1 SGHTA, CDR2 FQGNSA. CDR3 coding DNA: TGTGCCAGCAGCTTACATGGGACTAGCGGGAGTTACGAGCAGTACTTC. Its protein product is CASSLHGTSGSYEQYF. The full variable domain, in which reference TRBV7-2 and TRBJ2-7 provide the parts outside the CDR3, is GAGVSQSPSNKVTEKGKDVELRCDPISGHTALYWYRQSLGQGLEFLIYFQGNSAPDKSGLPSDRFSAERTGGSVSTLTIQRTQQEDSAVYLCASSLHGTSGSYEQYFGPGTRLTVT.

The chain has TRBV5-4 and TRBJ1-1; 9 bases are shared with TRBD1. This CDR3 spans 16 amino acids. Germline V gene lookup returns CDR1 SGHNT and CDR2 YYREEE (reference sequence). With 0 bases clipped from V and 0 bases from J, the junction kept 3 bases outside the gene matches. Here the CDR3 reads CASSLGGTGLNTEAFF. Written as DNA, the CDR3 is TGTGCCAGCAGCTTGGGGGGGACAGGGCTGAACACTGAAGCTTTCTTT.

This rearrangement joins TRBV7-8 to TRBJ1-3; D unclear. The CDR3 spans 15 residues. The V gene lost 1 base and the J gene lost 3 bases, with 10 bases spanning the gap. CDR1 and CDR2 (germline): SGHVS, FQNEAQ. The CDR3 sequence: CASSLELAGGNTIYF. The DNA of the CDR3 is TGTGCCAGCAGCTTAGAGCTTGCGGGTGGAAACACCATATATTTT.

CDR3 DNA: TGTGCCACCAGCAGAGCCGGAGGGAGGGACACAGATACGCAGTATTTT. The encoded protein is CATSRAGGRDTDTQYF. The gene calls are TRBV15 and TRBJ2-3; 7 bases line up with TRBD2. V was pared by 1 base and J by 2 bases, with 6 bases of the junction left unmatched. The germline V gene has CDR1 LNHNV and CDR2 YYDKDF (reference sequence). This CDR3 is built from 16 residues. The entire variable domain, with the rest obtained from reference TRBV15 and TRBJ2-3, is as follows: DAMVIQNPRYQVTQFGKPVTLSCSQTLNHNVMYWYQQKSSQAPKLLFHYYDKDFNNEADTPDNFQSRRPNTSFCFLDIRSPGLGDTAMYLCATSRAGGRDTDTQYFGPGTRLTVL.

CDR3 loop: CAWSFIAGGRQETQYF. In DNA form, the CDR3 reads TGTGCCTGGAGTTTTATAGCGGGAGGACGACAAGAGACCCAGTACTTC. The chain links TRBV30 to TRBJ2-5; 10 positions match TRBD2. This CDR3 region has 16 residues. The ends lost 2 bases at V and 2 bases at J; junction bases unmatched: 8. The germline CDR1 and CDR2 sequences are GTSNPN and SVGIG (reference sequence).

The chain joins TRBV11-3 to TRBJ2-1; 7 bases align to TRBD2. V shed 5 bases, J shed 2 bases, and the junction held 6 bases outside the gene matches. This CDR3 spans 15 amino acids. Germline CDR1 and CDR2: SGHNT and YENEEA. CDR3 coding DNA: TGTGCCAGCAGCCCCGGGACTACTCCCTACAATGAGCAGTTCTTC. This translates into CASSPGTTPYNEQFF.

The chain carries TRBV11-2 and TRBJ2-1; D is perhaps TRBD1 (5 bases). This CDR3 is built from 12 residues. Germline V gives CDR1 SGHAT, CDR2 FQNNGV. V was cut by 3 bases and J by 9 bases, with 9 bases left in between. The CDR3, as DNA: TGTGCCAGCAGCTTCTGGGGCGGTGAGCAGTTCTTC. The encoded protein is CASSFWGGEQFF.

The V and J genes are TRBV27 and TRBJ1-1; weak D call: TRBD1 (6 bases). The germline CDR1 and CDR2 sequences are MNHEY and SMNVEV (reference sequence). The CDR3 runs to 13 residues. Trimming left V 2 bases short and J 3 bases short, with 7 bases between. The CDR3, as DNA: TGTGCCAGCAGTTTAGAGGGGGACACTGAAGCTTTCTTT. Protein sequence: CASSLEGDTEAFF.

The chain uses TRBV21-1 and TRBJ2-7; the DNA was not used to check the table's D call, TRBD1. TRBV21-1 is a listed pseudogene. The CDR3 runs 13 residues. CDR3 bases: TGTGCCAGCAGCAAAGAGGACAGGTGCGAGCAGTACTTC. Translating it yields CASSKEDRCEQYF.

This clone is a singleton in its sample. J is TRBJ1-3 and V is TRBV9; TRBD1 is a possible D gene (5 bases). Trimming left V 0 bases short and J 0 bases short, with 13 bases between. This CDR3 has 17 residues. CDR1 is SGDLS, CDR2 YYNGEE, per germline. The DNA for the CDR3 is TGTGCCAGCAGCGTAGGCGGGGCCCGGCCCTCTGGAAACACCATATATTTT. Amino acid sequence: CASSVGGARPSGNTIYF.

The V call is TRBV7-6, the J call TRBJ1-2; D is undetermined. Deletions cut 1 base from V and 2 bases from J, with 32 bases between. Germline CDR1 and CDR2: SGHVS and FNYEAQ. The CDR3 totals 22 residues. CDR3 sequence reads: CASSLGTQVRQRAVPTNYGYTF. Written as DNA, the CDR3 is TGTGCCAGCAGCTTAGGAACCCAAGTAAGGCAGCGGGCCGTCCCTACAAACTATGGCTACACCTTC.

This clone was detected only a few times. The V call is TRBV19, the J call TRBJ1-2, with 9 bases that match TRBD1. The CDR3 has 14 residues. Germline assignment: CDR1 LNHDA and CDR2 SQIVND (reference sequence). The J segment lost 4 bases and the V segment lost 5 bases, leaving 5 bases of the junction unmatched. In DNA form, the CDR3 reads TGTGCCAGTAGTTTTATGACAGGGGGCTATGGCTACACCTTC. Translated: CASSFMTGGYGYTF.

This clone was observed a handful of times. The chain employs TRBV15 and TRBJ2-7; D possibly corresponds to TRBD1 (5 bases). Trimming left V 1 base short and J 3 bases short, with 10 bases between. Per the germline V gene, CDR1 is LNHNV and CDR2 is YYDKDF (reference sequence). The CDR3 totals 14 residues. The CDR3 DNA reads TGTGCCACCAGCAGAGCTGGGGCCCACTACGAGCAGTACTTC. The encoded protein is CATSRAGAHYEQYF.

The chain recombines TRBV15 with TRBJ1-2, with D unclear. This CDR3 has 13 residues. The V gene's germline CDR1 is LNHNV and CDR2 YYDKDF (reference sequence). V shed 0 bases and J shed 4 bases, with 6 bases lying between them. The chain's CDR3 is CATSRELSYGYTF. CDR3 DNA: TGTGCCACCAGCAGAGAGCTATCCTATGGCTACACCTTC.

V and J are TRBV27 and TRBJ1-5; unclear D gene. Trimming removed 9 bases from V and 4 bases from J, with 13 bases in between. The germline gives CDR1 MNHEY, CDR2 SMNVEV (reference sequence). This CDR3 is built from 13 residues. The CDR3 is CASQVRVNQPQHF. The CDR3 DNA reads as TGTGCCAGTCAGGTGCGGGTTAATCAGCCCCAGCATTTT.

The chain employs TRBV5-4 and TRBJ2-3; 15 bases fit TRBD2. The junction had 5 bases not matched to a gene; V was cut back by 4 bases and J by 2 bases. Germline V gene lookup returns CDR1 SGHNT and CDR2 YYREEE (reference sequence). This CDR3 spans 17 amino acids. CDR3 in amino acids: CASSPGTSGRNTDTQYF. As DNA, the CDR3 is TGTGCCAGCAGCCCCGGGACTAGCGGGAGGAACACAGATACGCAGTATTTT.

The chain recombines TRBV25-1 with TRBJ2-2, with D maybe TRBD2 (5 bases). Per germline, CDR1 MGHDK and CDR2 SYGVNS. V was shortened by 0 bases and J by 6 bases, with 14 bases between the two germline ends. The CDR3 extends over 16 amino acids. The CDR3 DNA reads TGTGCCAGCAGTGAATACTTAGATACTAGTTCCGGGGAGCTGTTTTTT. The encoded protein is CASSEYLDTSSGELFF.

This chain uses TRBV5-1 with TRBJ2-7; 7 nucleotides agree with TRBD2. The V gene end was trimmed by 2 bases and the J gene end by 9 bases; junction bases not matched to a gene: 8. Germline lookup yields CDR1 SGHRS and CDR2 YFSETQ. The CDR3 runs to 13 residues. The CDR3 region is CASSFSGLVGQYF. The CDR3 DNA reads TGCGCCAGCAGCTTTTCTGGACTAGTCGGGCAGTACTTC.

CDR3: CASSSGQGGNQPQHF. The CDR3 nucleotides read TGTGCCAGCAGCTCCGGACAGGGAGGTAATCAGCCCCAGCATTTT. V and J are TRBV7-2 and TRBJ1-5; 8 bases fit TRBD1. CDR1 is SGHTA and CDR2 is FQGNSA in the germline V gene. The CDR3 spans 15 residues. V shed 4 bases, J shed 4 bases, and the junction held 6 bases outside the gene matches.

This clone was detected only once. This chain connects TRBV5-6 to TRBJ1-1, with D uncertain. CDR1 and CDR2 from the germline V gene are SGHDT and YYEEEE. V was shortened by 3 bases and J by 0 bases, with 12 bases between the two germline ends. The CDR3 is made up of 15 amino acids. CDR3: CASSSPGNMNTEAFF. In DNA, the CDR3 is TGTGCCAGCAGCTCCCCGGGAAACATGAACACTGAAGCTTTCTTT.

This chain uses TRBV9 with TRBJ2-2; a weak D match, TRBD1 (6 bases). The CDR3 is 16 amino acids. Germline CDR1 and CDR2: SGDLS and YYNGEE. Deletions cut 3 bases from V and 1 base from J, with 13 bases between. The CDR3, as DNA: TGTGCCAGCAGCGAGCTACAGGGCGGGAACACCGGGGAGCTGTTTTTT. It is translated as CASSELQGGNTGELFF.

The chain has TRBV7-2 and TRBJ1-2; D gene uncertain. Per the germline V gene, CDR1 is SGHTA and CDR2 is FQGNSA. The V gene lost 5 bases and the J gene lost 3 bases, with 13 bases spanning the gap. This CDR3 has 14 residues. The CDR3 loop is CASSPPDLYYGYTF. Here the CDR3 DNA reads TGTGCCAGCAGCCCTCCCGACTTGTACTATGGCTACACCTTC. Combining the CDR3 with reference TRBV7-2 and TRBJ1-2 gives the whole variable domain GAGVSQSPSNKVTEKGKDVELRCDPISGHTALYWYRQSLGQGLEFLIYFQGNSAPDKSGLPSDRFSAERTGGSVSTLTIQRTQQEDSAVYLCASSPPDLYYGYTFGSGTRLTVV.

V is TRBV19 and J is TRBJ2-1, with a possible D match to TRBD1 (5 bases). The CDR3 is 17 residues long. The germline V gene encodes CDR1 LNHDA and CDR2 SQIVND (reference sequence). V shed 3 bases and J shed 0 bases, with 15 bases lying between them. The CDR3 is CASSISTGLGSYNEQFF. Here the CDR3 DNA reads TGTGCCAGTAGTATCTCAACAGGCCTTGGCTCCTACAATGAGCAGTTCTTC. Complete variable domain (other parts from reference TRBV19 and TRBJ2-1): DGGITQSPKYLFRKEGQNVTLSCEQNLNHDAMYWYRQDPGQGLRLIYYSQIVNDFQKGDIAEGYSVSREKKESFPLTVTSAQKNPTAFYLCASSISTGLGSYNEQFFGPGTRLTVL.

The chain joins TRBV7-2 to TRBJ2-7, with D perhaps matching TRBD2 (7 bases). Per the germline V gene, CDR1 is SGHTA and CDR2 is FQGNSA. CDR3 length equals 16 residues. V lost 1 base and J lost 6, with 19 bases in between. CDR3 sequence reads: CASSLEGGGSLGEQYF. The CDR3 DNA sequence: TGTGCCAGCAGCTTAGAGGGGGGAGGGAGCTTGGGCGAGCAGTACTTC.

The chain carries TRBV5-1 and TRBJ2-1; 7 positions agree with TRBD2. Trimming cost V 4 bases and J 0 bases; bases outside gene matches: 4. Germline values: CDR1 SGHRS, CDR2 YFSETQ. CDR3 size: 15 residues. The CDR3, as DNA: TGCGCCAGCAGCCCCACTAGCGTCTCCTACAATGAGCAGTTCTTC. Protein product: CASSPTSVSYNEQFF.

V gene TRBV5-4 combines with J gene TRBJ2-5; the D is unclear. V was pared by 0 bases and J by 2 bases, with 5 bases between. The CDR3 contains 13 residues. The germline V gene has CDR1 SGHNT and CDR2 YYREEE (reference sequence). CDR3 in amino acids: CASSLDLQETQYF. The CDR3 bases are TGTGCCAGCAGCTTGGACTTGCAAGAGACCCAGTACTTC. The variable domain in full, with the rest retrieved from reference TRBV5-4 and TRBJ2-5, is ETGVTQSPTHLIKTRGQQVTLRCSSQSGHNTVSWYQQALGQGPQFIFQYYREEENGRGNFPPRFSGLQFPNYSSELNVNALELDDSALYLCASSLDLQETQYFGPGTRLLVL.

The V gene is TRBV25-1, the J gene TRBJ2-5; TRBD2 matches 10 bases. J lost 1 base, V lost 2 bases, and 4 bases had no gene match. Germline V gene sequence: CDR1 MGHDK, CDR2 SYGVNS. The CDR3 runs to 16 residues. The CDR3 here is CASSEQSGRAQETQYF. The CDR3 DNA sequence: TGTGCCAGCAGTGAACAAAGCGGGAGGGCCCAAGAGACCCAGTACTTC.